These 14 T cell receptor beta chains share one sample of origin, sequenced in a study of blood T cell repertoires in COVID-19. Libraries were prepared by immunoSEQ multiplex PCR; TCRdb keeps only in-frame clonotypes and omits some of them. This table has hundreds of thousands of clones, over 85% appearing once. The source material was peripheral blood. These receptors came from a woman in her thirties with COVID-19, enrolled during active disease.

As to this clone: Other nucleotide sequences in the sample specify the same CDR3. V gene TRBV19 combines with J gene TRBJ1-1; D gene unclear. Germline values: CDR1 LNHDA, CDR2 SQIVND (reference sequence). This CDR3 region has 14 residues. V gave up 1 base and J gave up 0 bases, with 6 bases separating them. DNA of the CDR3: TGTGCCAGTAGTATAGGTCAGATGAACACTGAAGCTTTCTTT. Amino acids: CASSIGQMNTEAFF.

The chain employs TRBV28 and TRBJ1-6, with D possibly being TRBD1 (6 bases). The CDR3 contains 15 residues. The V gene's germline CDR1 is MDHEN and CDR2 SYDVKM. V lost 6 bases to trimming and J lost 7 bases, with 16 bases between them. CDR3 sequence (DNA): TGTGCCAGCAGGCGAAGGCTAGGGGGAAATTCACCCCTCCACTTT. It is translated as CASRRRLGGNSPLHF. The variable domain in full, completed from reference TRBV28 and TRBJ1-6, reads DVKVTQSSRYLVKRTGEKVFLECVQDMDHENMFWYRQDPGLGLRLIYFSYDVKMKEKGDIPEGYSVSREKKERFSLILESASTNQTSMYLCASRRRLGGNSPLHFGNGTRLTVT.

In its sample, this clone was seen once. The rearrangement uses TRBV6-2 or TRBV6-3 and TRBJ1-2, with no clear D. This CDR3 region has 12 residues. The germline V and J ends were trimmed by 4 bases and 4 bases, with 7 bases remaining between them. In germline, CDR1 is MNHEY, CDR2 SVGEGT. The CDR3 DNA follows: TGTGCCAGCAGTTCCCGGGTCTATGGCTACACCTTC. Translated, it gives CASSSRVYGYTF.

V is TRBV5-6 and J is TRBJ1-2, with TRBD1 as a possible D gene (5 bases). The germline gives CDR1 SGHDT, CDR2 YYEEEE. The CDR3 covers 14 residues. Trimming removed 2 bases at V and 3 bases at J, with 11 bases between. CDR3 sequence (DNA): TGTGCCAGCAGCTTAACTCCGGGGGACTATGGCTACACCTTC. Translating it yields CASSLTPGDYGYTF.

J is TRBJ2-5 and V is TRBV6-6; TRBD1 matches at 7 bases. The CDR3 totals 14 residues. In germline, CDR1 is MNHNY, CDR2 SVGAGI (reference sequence). V trimming: 1 base; J trimming: 4 bases; junction bases outside the gene matches: 3. CDR3 sequence reads: CASSYWDSRETQYF. The CDR3 coding sequence is TGTGCCAGCAGTTACTGGGACAGTCGAGAGACCCAGTACTTC.

This rearrangement joins TRBV7-6 to TRBJ2-3; maybe TRBD1 (6 bases). Germline CDR1 and CDR2: SGHVS and FNYEAQ. The CDR3 is made up of 16 amino acids. Trimming took off 5 bases at V and 1 base at J, with 16 bases between the two ends. The CDR3 loop reads CASSPRTGWGTDTQYF. The CDR3 region has the DNA TGTGCCAGCAGCCCGCGTACAGGGTGGGGCACAGATACGCAGTATTTT. Together with reference TRBV7-6 and TRBJ2-3, the CDR3 gives the full variable domain: GAGVSQSPRYKVTKRGQDVALRCDPISGHVSLYWYRQALGQGPEFLTYFNYEAQQDKSGLPNDRFSAERPEGSISTLTIQRTEQRDSAMYRCASSPRTGWGTDTQYFGPGTRLTVL.

This rearrangement joins TRBV7-9 to TRBJ1-2, with D perhaps matching TRBD1 (6 bases). Trimming removed 4 bases at V and 6 bases at J, with 18 bases between. Germline values: CDR1 SEHNR, CDR2 FQNEAQ (reference sequence). The CDR3 loop spans 15 amino acids. The CDR3 protein is CASSSPQGEQDGYTF. DNA of the CDR3: TGTGCCAGCAGCTCACCACAGGGCGAGCAGGATGGCTACACCTTC.

The chain is built from TRBV19 and TRBJ1-4, with 7 bases identical to TRBD1. In germline, CDR1 is LNHDA, CDR2 SQIVND (reference sequence). V shed 5 bases and J 6 bases; nucleotides not matched to a gene: 9. The CDR3 sequence is 15 residues long. The CDR3 DNA follows: TGTGCCAGTAGTTCCCGGACAGGATTCGATGAAAAACTGTTTTTT. The encoded protein is CASSSRTGFDEKLFF.

V and J are TRBV18 and TRBJ2-1, with D possibly being TRBD2 (7 bases). The germline V gene has CDR1 KGHSH and CDR2 LQKENI. V was pared by 3 bases and J by 0 bases, with 15 bases between. The CDR3 length is 17 residues. The CDR3 protein is CASSPLAGAVSYNEQFF. DNA of the CDR3: TGTGCCAGCTCACCGCTCGCGGGGGCCGTCTCCTACAATGAGCAGTTCTTC.

This chain uses TRBV6-1 with TRBJ1-4, with D possibly being TRBD1 (5 bases). Germline CDR1 reads MNHNS; CDR2 reads SASEGT. Trimming cost V 1 base and J 10 bases, with 16 bases left between them. The CDR3 covers 15 residues. In DNA, the CDR3 is TGTGCCAGCAGTGAAGGGGCCTTACAGGCGGCAAAACTGTTTTTT. It encodes CASSEGALQAAKLFF.

V is TRBV18 and J is TRBJ1-1; D remains ambiguous. Trimming removed 2 bases at V and 1 base at J, with 8 bases between. Germline CDR1 reads KGHSH; CDR2 reads LQKENI. The CDR3 consists of 14 residues. The CDR3: CASSPSMRNTEAFF. CDR3 coding DNA: TGTGCCAGCTCACCATCAATGCGGAACACTGAAGCTTTCTTT.

This clone was observed a single time. This chain uses TRBV5-5 with TRBJ2-3; TRBD2 is a possible D gene (5 bases). Trimming pared 4 bases from V and 1 base from J, leaving 22 bases between. From germline, CDR1 is SGHKS and CDR2 YYEKEE (reference sequence). The CDR3 is 18 amino acids. The CDR3 region is CASSAIFMSVEGTDTQYF. For the CDR3, the DNA is TGTGCCAGCAGCGCGATTTTTATGTCAGTGGAGGGCACAGATACGCAGTATTTT.

This clone was picked up a small number of times. The chain employs TRBV3-1 (or the pseudogene TRBV3-2) and TRBJ2-2, with 8 bases that match TRBD2. Germline CDR1 and CDR2: LGHDT and YNNKEL (reference sequence). The V segment lost 3 bases and the J segment 8 bases; nucleotides outside the gene matches: 8. The CDR3 sequence is 15 residues long. This chain's CDR3 is CASSQLAGPEGELFF. In DNA form, the CDR3 reads TGTGCCAGCAGCCAGCTAGCGGGCCCCGAAGGGGAGCTGTTTTTT.

This chain joins TRBV6-5 and TRBJ1-5; tentatively, D is TRBD1 (6 bases). This CDR3 spans 12 amino acids. The V and J ends lost 6 bases and 4 bases respectively, with 7 bases between them. Germline V gene sequence: CDR1 MNHEY, CDR2 SVGAGI. The CDR3 DNA follows: TGTGCCAGCAGGCAGGGGAATCAGCCCCAGCATTTT. Residues: CASRQGNQPQHF.